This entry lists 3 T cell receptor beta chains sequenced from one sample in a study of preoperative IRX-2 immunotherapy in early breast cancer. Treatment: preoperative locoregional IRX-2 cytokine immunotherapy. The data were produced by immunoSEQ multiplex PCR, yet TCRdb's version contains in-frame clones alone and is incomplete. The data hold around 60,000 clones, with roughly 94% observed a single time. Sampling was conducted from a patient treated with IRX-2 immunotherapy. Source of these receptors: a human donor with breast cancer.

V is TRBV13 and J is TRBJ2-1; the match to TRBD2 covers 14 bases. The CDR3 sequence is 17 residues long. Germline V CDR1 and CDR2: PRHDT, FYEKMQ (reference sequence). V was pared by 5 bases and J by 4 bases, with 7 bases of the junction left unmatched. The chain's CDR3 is CASSPLGLAGGYNEQFF. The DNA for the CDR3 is TGTGCCAGCAGCCCATTAGGACTAGCGGGGGGTTACAATGAGCAGTTCTTC. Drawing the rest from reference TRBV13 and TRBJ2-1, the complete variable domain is AAGVIQSPRHLIKEKRETATLKCYPIPRHDTVYWYQQGPGQDPQFLISFYEKMQSDKGSIPDRFSAQQFSDYHSELNMSSLELGDSALYFCASSPLGLAGGYNEQFFGPGTRLTVL.

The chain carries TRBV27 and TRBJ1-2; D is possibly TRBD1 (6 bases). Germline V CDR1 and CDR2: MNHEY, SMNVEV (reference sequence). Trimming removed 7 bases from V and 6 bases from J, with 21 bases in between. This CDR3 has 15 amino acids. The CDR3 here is CASTPAVGGWNGYTF. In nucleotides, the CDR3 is TGTGCCAGCACCCCGGCGGTCGGGGGCTGGAATGGCTACACCTTC.

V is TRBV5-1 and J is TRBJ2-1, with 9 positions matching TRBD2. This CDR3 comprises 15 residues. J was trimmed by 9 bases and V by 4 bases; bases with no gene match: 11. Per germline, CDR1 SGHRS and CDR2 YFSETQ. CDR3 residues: CASSPFVAGVGEQFF. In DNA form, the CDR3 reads TGCGCCAGCAGCCCCTTTGTAGCGGGAGTTGGTGAGCAGTTCTTC.